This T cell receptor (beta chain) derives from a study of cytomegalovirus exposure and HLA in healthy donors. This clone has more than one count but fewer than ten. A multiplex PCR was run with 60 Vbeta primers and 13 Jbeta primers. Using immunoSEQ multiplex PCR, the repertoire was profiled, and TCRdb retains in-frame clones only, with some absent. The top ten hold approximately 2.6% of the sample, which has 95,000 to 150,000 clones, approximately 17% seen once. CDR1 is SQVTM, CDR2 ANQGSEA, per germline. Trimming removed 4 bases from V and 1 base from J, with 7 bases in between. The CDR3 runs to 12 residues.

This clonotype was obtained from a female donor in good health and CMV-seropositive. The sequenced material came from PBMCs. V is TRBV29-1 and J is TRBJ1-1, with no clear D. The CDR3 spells CSVGSPNTEAFF. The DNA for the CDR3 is TGCAGCGTTGGGAGTCCGAACACTGAAGCTTTCTTT.